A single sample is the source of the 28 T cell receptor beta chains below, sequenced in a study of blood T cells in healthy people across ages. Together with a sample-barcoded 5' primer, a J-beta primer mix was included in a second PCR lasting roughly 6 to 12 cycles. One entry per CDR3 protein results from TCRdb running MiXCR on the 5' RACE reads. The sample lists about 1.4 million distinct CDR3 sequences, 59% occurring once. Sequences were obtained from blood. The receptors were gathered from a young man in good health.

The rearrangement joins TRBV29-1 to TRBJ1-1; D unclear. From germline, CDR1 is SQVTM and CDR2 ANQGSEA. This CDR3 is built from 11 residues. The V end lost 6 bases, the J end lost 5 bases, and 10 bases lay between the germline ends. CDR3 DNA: TGCAGCGTGCGCAAAGGTACTGAAGCTTTCTTT. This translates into CSVRKGTEAFF.

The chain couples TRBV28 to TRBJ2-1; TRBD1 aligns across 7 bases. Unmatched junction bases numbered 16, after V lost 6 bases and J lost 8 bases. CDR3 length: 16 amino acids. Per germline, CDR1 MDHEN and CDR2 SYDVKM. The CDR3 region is CASSSDPGTATYEQFF. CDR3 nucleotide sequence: TGTGCCAGCAGCTCAGATCCAGGGACAGCCACCTATGAGCAGTTCTTC.

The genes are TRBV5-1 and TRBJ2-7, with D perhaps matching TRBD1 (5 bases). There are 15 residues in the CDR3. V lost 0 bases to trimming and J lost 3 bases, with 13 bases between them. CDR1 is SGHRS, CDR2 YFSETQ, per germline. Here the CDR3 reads CASSLVSGINYEQYF. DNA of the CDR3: TGCGCCAGCAGCTTGGTGTCAGGGATTAACTACGAGCAGTACTTC.

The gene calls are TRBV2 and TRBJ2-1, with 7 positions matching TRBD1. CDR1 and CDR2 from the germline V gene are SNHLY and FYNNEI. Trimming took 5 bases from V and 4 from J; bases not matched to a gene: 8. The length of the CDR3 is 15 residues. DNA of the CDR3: TGTGCCAGCAGTAACGAGGGGGCAGGGTACAATGAGCAGTTCTTC. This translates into CASSNEGAGYNEQFF. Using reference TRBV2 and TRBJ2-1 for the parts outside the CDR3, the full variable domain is EPEVTQTPSHQVTQMGQEVILRCVPISNHLYFYWYRQILGQKVEFLVSFYNNEISEKSEIFDDQFSVERPDGSNFTLKIRSTKLEDSAMYFCASSNEGAGYNEQFFGPGTRLTVL.

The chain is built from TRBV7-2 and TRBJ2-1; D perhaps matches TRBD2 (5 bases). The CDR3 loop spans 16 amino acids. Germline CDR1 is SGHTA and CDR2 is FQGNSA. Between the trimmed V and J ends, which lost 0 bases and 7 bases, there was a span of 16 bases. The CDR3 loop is CASSLAISGLANEQFF. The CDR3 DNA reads TGTGCCAGCAGCTTAGCGATCTCTGGGCTAGCAAATGAGCAGTTCTTC.

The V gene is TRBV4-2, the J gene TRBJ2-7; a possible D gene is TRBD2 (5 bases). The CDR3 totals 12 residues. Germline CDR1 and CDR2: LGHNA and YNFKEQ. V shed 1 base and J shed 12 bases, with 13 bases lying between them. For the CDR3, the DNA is TGTGCCAGCAGCCAAGCCAGGACTGAACGGTACTTC. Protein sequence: CASSQARTERYF.

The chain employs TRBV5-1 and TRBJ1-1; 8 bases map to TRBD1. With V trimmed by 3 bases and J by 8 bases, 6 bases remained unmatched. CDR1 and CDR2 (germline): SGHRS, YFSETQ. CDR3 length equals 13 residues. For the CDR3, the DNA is TGCGCCAGCAGCTCAGGGGGCGAAACCGAAGCTTTCTTT. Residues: CASSSGGETEAFF.

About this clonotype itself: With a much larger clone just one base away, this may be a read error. The CDR3 loop reads CSTLRGTAGNEQFF. The CDR3 region has the DNA TGCAGTACCCTTAGGGGGACCGCGGGCAATGAGCAGTTCTTC. The J gene is TRBJ2-1, the V gene TRBV20-1, with D perhaps matching TRBD1 (6 bases). Germline CDR1 reads DFQATT; CDR2 reads SNEGSKA (reference sequence). The ends were cut back, 8 bases at V and 6 bases at J, with 20 bases in the middle. The CDR3 runs 14 residues.

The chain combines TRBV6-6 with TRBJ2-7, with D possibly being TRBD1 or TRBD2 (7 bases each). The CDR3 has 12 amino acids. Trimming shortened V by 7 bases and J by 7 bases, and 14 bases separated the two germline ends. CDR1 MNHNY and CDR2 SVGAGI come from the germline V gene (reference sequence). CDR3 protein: CASMGGGGEQYF. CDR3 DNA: TGTGCCAGCATGGGAGGGGGCGGGGAGCAGTACTTC.

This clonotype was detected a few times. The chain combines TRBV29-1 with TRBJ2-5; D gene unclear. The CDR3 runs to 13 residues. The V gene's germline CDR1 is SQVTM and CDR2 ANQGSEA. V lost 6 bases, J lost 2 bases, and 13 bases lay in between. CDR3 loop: CSVQVGGQETQYF. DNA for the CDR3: TGCAGCGTGCAAGTGGGTGGTCAAGAGACCCAGTACTTC.

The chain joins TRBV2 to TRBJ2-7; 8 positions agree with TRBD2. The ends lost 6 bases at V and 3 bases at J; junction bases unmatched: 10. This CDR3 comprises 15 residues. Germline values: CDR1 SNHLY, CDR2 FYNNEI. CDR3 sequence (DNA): TGTGCCAGCAGCCCCCGACTAGCGCGAGACTACGAGCAGTACTTC. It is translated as CASSPRLARDYEQYF.

CDR3 in amino acids: CASSPPSGSPYNEQYF. DNA for the CDR3: TGCGCCAGCAGCCCCCCTAGCGGGAGCCCCTACAATGAGCAGTACTTC. The chain couples TRBV5-1 to TRBJ2-1; 10 nucleotides align to TRBD2. The DNA matches TRBJ2-7 better at its end, which makes the J call doubtful. The germline V gene encodes CDR1 SGHRS and CDR2 YFSETQ. The CDR3 loop spans 16 amino acids.

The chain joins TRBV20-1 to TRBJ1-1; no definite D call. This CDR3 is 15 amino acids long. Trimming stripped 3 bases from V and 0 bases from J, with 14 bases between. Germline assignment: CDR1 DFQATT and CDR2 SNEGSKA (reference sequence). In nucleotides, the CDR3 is TGCAGTGCTAGTCTTGACGGGTCAATGAACACTGAAGCTTTCTTT. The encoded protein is CSASLDGSMNTEAFF.

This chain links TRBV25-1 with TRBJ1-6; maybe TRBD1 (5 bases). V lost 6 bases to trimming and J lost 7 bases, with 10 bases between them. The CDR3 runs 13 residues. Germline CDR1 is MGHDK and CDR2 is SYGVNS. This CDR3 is CASRGVGNSPLHF. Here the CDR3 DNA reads TGTGCCAGCAGGGGGGTAGGCAATTCACCCCTCCACTTT.

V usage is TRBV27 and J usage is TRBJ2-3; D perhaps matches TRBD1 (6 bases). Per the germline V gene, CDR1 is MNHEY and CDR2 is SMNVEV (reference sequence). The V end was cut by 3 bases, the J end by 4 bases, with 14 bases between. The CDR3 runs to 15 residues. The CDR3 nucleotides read TGTGCCAGCAGTTTGTTACAGGGTGGCGCAGATACGCAGTATTTT. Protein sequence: CASSLLQGGADTQYF.

CDR3 sequence: CASSPLQGGGNTIYF. In nucleotides, the CDR3 is TGTGCCAGCAGCCCCCTACAGGGGGGTGGAAACACCATATATTTT. The chain carries TRBV14 and TRBJ1-3; 8 bases are a match to TRBD1. Per germline, CDR1 SGHDN and CDR2 FVKESK. The CDR3 runs to 15 residues. With V trimmed by 4 bases and J by 3 bases, 5 bases remained unmatched. The full variable domain, completed using reference TRBV14 and TRBJ1-3, is EAGVTQFPSHSVIEKGQTVTLRCDPISGHDNLYWYRRVMGKEIKFLLHFVKESKQDESGMPNNRFLAERTGGTYSTLKVQPAELEDSGVYFCASSPLQGGGNTIYFGEGSWLTVV.

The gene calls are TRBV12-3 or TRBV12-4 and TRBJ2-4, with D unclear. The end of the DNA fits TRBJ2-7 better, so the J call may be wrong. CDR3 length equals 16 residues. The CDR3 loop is CASSFSPLDGPYEQYF. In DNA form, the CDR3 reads TGTGCCAGCAGCTTCAGCCCCCTCGACGGACCCTACGAGCAGTACTTC.

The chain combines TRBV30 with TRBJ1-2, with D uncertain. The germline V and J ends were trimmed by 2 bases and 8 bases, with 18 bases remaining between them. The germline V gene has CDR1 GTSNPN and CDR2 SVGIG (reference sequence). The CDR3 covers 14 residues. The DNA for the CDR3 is TGTGCCTGGAGTTTAACGGGATTCCTGGGGGGCTACACCTTC. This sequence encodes CAWSLTGFLGGYTF. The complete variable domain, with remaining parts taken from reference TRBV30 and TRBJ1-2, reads SQTIHQWPATLVQPVGSPLSLECTVEGTSNPNLYWYRQAAGRGLQLLFYSVGIGQISSEVPQNLSASRPQDRQFILSSKKLLLSDSGFYLCAWSLTGFLGGYTFGSGTRLTVV.

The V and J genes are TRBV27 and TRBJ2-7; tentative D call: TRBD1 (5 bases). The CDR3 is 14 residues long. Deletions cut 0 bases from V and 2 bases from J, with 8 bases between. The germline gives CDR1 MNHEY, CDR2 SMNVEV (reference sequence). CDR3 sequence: CASSLSGQPYEQYF. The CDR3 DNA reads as TGTGCCAGCAGTTTATCGGGGCAGCCCTACGAGCAGTACTTC.

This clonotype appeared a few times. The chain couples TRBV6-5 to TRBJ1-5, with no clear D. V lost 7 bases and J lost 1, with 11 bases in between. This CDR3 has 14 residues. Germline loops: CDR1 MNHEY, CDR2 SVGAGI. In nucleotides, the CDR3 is TGTGCCAGCAACCCCTACTCGAGCAATCAGCCCCAGCATTTT. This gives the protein CASNPYSSNQPQHF.

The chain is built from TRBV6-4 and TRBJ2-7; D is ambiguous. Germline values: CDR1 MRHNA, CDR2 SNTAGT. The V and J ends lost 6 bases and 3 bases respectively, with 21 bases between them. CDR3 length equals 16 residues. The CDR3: CASRMVRDGYFYEQYF. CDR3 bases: TGTGCCAGCAGAATGGTTCGCGACGGTTACTTCTACGAGCAGTACTTC.

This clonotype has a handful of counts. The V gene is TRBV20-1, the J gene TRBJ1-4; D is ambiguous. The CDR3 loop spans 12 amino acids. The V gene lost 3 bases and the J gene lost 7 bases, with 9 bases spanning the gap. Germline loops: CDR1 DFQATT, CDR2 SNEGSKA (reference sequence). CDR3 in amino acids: CSASENREKLFF. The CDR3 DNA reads TGCAGTGCTAGTGAAAACCGTGAAAAACTGTTTTTT.

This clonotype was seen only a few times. This chain's CDR3 is CASSLRAGGAKNIQYF. The CDR3, as DNA: TGTGCCAGCAGCTTACGGGCGGGGGGGGCCAAAAACATTCAGTACTTC. The genes are TRBV7-2 and TRBJ2-4; TRBD2 matches at 9 bases. V shed 2 bases, J shed 1 base, and the junction held 3 bases outside the gene matches. Germline V gives CDR1 SGHTA, CDR2 FQGNSA. The CDR3 length is 16 residues.

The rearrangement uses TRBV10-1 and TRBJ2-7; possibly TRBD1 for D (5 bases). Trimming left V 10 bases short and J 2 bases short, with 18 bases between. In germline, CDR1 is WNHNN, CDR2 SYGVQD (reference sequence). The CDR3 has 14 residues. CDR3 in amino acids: CAIQSRTSAYEQYF. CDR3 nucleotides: TGCGCCATCCAAAGTCGGACATCAGCCTACGAGCAGTACTTC.

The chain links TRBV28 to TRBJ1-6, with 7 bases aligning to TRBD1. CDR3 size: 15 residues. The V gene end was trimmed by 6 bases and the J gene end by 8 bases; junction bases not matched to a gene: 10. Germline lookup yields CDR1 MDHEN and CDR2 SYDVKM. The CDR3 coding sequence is TGTGCCAGCAGCCAAATCCGGGACAGTTATTCACCCCTCCACTTT. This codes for CASSQIRDSYSPLHF.

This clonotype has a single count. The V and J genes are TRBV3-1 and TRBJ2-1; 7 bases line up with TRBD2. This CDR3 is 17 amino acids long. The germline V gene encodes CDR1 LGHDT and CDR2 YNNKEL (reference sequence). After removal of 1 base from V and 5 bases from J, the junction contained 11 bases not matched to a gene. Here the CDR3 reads CASSQGRGRVIDNEQFF. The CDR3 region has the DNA TGTGCCAGCAGCCAAGGCAGAGGGAGGGTGATTGACAATGAGCAGTTCTTC.

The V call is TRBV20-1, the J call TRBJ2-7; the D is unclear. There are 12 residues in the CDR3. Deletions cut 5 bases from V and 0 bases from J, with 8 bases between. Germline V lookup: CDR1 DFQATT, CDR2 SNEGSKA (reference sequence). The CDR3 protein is CSAARSSYEQYF. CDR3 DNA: TGCAGTGCTGCTAGGAGCTCCTACGAGCAGTACTTC.

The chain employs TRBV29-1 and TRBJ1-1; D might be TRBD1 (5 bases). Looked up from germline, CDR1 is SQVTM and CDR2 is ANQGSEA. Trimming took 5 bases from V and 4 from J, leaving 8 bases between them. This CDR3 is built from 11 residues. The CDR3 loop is CSVFDSTEAFF. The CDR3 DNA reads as TGCAGCGTTTTCGACAGCACTGAAGCTTTCTTT.